One sample yielded the 7 T cell receptor beta chains listed below, sequenced in a study of a mutant IDH1 vaccine in newly diagnosed glioma. The repertoire was sequenced with immunoSEQ multiplex PCR; TCRdb's copy has only in-frame clones and lacks some. The sample contains 70,000 or so clones, more than 70% of which appear only once. Time point defined: baseline, week 1 (first vaccination visit). Treatment described: pre-vaccination baseline after standard-of-care therapy. The sequencing used peripheral blood mononuclear cells (PBMCs), collected from a glioma patient treated with radiotherapy, temozolomide or both. The source of these receptors is a woman younger than 35 with glioma. Some clones in this sample may be carry-over from other donors' samples.

This chain connects TRBV6-1 to TRBJ2-5; D is undetermined. The J call may be mistaken, given a closer DNA end match to TRBJ2-7. Germline V gene sequence: CDR1 MNHNS, CDR2 SASEGT. The length of the CDR3 is 13 residues. CDR3 amino acids: CASRTTRSYEQYF. The CDR3 bases are TGTGCCAGCAGGACAACACGCTCCTACGAGCAGTACTTC.

J is TRBJ1-2 and V is TRBV19; 10 bases align to TRBD1. CDR1 is LNHDA, CDR2 SQIVND, per germline (reference sequence). Trimming removed 1 base from V and 5 bases from J; junction bases left unmatched: 7. CDR3 length equals 16 residues. The CDR3 protein is CASSIAPRDRGYGYTF. The DNA of the CDR3 is TGTGCCAGTAGTATAGCCCCCCGGGACAGGGGTTATGGCTACACCTTC.

V is TRBV19 and J is TRBJ1-2, with 10 bases identical to TRBD1. The V and J ends lost 7 bases and 2 bases, in that order; junction bases with no gene match: 10. Germline CDR1 LNHDA, CDR2 SQIVND (reference sequence). This CDR3 has 16 amino acids. The CDR3 loop reads CASIKKPGQGNYGYTF. CDR3 DNA sequence: TGTGCCAGTATTAAAAAACCGGGACAGGGGAACTATGGCTACACCTTC.

V usage is TRBV7-9 and J usage is TRBJ2-3, with a tentative D call TRBD2 (5 bases). Germline V gives CDR1 SEHNR, CDR2 FQNEAQ (reference sequence). The CDR3 covers 14 residues. The V gene lost 5 bases and the J gene lost 1 base, with 10 bases spanning the gap. CDR3 protein: CASSLGLGTDTQYF. Written as DNA, the CDR3 is TGTGCCAGCAGCCTCGGACTGGGCACAGATACGCAGTATTTT.

The chain joins TRBV4-2 to TRBJ2-7; D remains ambiguous. CDR1 is LGHNA, CDR2 YNFKEQ, per germline. The V gene lost 1 base and the J gene lost 4 bases, with 11 bases spanning the gap. This CDR3 region has 14 residues. CDR3 sequence reads: CASSQGSGRYEQYF. DNA of the CDR3: TGTGCCAGCAGCCAAGGCAGTGGAAGGTACGAGCAGTACTTC.

The J gene is TRBJ2-7, the V gene TRBV7-3; no clear D gene. Germline CDR1 reads SGHTA; CDR2 reads FQGTGA. Trimming stripped 1 base from V and 6 bases from J, with 10 bases between. The CDR3 is 13 amino acids. DNA for the CDR3: TGTGCCAGCAGCTTAAGGCAGAATTCCGAGCAGTACTTC. Protein product: CASSLRQNSEQYF. The complete variable domain, with remaining parts taken from reference TRBV7-3 and TRBJ2-7, reads GAGVSQTPSNKVTEKGKYVELRCDPISGHTALYWYRQSLGQGPEFLIYFQGTGAADDSGLPNDRFFAVRPEGSVSTLKIQRTERGDSAVYLCASSLRQNSEQYFGPGTRLTVT.

The chain joins TRBV5-6 to TRBJ1-3; the D gene is possibly TRBD1 (5 bases). Germline V gives CDR1 SGHDT, CDR2 YYEEEE. The V gene lost 1 base and the J gene lost 10 bases, with 9 bases spanning the gap. This CDR3 spans 12 amino acids. The CDR3 DNA follows: TGTGCCAGCAGCTTGTCTGGGGGAACCATATATTTT. Translation: CASSLSGGTIYF.